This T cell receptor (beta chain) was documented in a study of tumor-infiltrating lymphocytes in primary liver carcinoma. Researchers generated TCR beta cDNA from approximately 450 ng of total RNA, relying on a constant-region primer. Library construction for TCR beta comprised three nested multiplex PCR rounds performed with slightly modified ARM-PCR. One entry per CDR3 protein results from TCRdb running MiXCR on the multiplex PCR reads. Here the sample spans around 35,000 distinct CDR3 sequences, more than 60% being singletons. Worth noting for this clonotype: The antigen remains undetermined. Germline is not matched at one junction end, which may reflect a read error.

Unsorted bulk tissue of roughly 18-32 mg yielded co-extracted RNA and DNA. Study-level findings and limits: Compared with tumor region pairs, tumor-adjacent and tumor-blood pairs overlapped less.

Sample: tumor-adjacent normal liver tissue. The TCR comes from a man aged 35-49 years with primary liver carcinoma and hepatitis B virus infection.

The CDR3 here is CASSQEPTNRGRAFF. In DNA form, the CDR3 reads TGCGCCAGCAGCCAAGAACCGACCAACAGGGGAAGAGCTTTCTTT. V and J are TRBV4-2 and TRBJ1-1, with TRBD1 identical over 7 bases. From germline, CDR1 is LGHNA and CDR2 YNFKEQ. This CDR3 has 15 amino acids.